This T cell receptor (beta chain) was identified during a study of radiotherapy plus CTLA-4 blockade in lung cancer. The overall study: The study recorded objective responses in roughly 18% of patients and disease control in about 30%.

Concerning this clone: Its antigen is currently unknown.

Focal radiation was given together with CTLA-4 blockade (ipilimumab) to patients with chemo-refractory metastatic non-small-cell lung cancer. Clones were read by immunoSEQ multiplex PCR, and TCRdb kept only the in-frame ones, dropping some. In the table there are 35,000 to 40,000 clones, around 70% of which are singletons. This CDR3 region has 14 residues. Germline CDR1 reads LNHDA; CDR2 reads SQIVND (reference sequence). Losses at the gene ends were 6 bases for V and 2 bases for J; bases not matched to a gene: 3. Study observations and caveats: The best predictor of response was reported to be early blood T cell clone dynamics, with interferon-beta.

Sequenced material: peripheral blood, taken from a patient treated with radiotherapy plus ipilimumab. The chain joins TRBV19 to TRBJ2-3, with 9 positions matching TRBD1. The sequence came from a human donor with non-small cell lung cancer who had stable disease on radiotherapy plus ipilimumab. The CDR3 sequence: CASRTGGNTDTQYF. CDR3 DNA sequence: TGTGCCAGTAGGACAGGGGGAAACACAGATACGCAGTATTTT.